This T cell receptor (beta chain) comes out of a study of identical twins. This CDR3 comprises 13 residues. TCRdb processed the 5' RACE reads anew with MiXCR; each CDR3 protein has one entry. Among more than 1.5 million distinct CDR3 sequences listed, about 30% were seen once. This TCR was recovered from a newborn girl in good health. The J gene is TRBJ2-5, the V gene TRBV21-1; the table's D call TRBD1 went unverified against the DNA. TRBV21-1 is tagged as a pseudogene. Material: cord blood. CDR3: CACSKSPGKEWYF. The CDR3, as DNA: TGTGCCTGCAGCAAATCCCCCGGGAAAGAATGGTACTTC.